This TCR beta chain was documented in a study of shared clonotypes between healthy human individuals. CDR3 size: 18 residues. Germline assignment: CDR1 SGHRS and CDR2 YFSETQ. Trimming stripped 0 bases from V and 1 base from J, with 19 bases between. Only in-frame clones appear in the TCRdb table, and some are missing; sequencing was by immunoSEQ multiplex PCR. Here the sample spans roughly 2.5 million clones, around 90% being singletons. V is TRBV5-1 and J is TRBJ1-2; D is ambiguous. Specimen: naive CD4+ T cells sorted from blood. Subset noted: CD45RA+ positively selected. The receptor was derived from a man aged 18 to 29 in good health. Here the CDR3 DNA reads TGCGCCAGCAGCTTGGTCAGTACAGACGCCTACCTTAACTATGGCTACACCTTC. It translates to CASSLVSTDAYLNYGYTF.